A single sample gave rise to the 6 T cell receptor beta chains below, sequenced in a study of blood T cell repertoires in COVID-19. The assay was immunoSEQ multiplex PCR, and TCRdb's table has in-frame clones only and misses some. The sample has 150,000 to 200,000 clones, 86% seen once. Sequencing was performed on peripheral blood. The receptors shown here come from a man aged 60 to 69 with acute or convalescent COVID-19.

This chain joins TRBV7-3 and TRBJ1-3, with TRBD1 matching over 11 bases. Per the germline V gene, CDR1 is SGHTA and CDR2 is FQGTGA. The CDR3 has 16 amino acids. V lost 0 bases to trimming and J lost 2 bases; unmatched junction nucleotides: 0. CDR3 in amino acids: CASSLTGQGAGNTIYF. Written as DNA, the CDR3 is TGTGCCAGCAGCTTAACGGGACAGGGGGCTGGAAACACCATATATTTT. The full variable domain, with the rest looked up from reference TRBV7-3 and TRBJ1-3, is GAGVSQTPSNKVTEKGKYVELRCDPISGHTALYWYRQSLGQGPEFLIYFQGTGAADDSGLPNDRFFAVRPEGSVSTLKIQRTERGDSAVYLCASSLTGQGAGNTIYFGEGSWLTVV.

This chain links TRBV12-3 or TRBV12-4 with TRBJ1-5; D is undetermined. The CDR3 has 12 amino acids. Trimming pared 6 bases from V and 3 bases from J, leaving 6 bases between. CDR3 bases: TGTGCCAGCAGGATAGCCAATCAGCCCCAGCATTTT. Its protein product is CASRIANQPQHF.

The CDR3 DNA sequence: TGCGCCAGCAAAAAAGGTAGCGGCCAAGAGACCCAGTACTTC. It yields the protein CASKKGSGQETQYF. This chain connects TRBV5-1 to TRBJ2-5; TRBD2 might be the D (6 bases). The CDR3 length is 14 residues. The V and J ends lost 6 bases and 1 base respectively, with 13 bases between them. CDR1 and CDR2 (germline): SGHRS, YFSETQ.

The gene calls are TRBV27 and TRBJ1-5; 7 bases fit TRBD1. The CDR3 has 15 amino acids. J lost 3 bases, V lost 5 bases, and 7 bases had no gene match. The germline V gene has CDR1 MNHEY and CDR2 SMNVEV (reference sequence). The DNA of the CDR3 is TGTGCCAGCAGTAGACAGGGAGGCACCAATCAGCCCCAGCATTTT. This encodes CASSRQGGTNQPQHF.

This clone showed up just once. The chain combines TRBV19 with TRBJ1-5; D is unclear. The V gene lost 4 bases and the J gene lost 3 bases, with 19 bases spanning the gap. This CDR3 contains 17 residues. Germline CDR1 and CDR2: LNHDA and SQIVND (reference sequence). CDR3 nucleotide sequence: TGTGCCAGTAGTACCCCCGCAGAGGGTAGGGTCAATCAGCCCCAGCATTTT. Protein product: CASSTPAEGRVNQPQHF. Complete variable domain (other parts from reference TRBV19 and TRBJ1-5): DGGITQSPKYLFRKEGQNVTLSCEQNLNHDAMYWYRQDPGQGLRLIYYSQIVNDFQKGDIAEGYSVSREKKESFPLTVTSAQKNPTAFYLCASSTPAEGRVNQPQHFGDGTRLSIL.

The table lists this clone with a count of one. This chain uses TRBV5-6 with TRBJ1-2, with 11 bases fitting TRBD1. This CDR3 comprises 15 residues. Germline V gene lookup returns CDR1 SGHDT and CDR2 YYEEEE. V trimming: 2 bases; J trimming: 1 base; junction bases outside the gene matches: 1. CDR3 region: CASSFGTGGNYGYTF. The DNA of the CDR3 is TGTGCCAGCAGCTTCGGGACAGGGGGTAACTATGGCTACACCTTC.